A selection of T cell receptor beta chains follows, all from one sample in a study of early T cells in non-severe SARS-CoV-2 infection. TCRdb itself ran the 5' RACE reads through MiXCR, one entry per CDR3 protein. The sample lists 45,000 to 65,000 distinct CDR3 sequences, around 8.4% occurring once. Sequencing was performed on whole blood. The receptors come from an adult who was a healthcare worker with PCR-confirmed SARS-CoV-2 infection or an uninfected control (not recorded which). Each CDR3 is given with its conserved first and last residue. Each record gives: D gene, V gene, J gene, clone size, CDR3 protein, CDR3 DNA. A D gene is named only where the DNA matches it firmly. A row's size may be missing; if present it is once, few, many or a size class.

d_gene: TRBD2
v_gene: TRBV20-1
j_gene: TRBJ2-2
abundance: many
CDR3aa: CSARRGTNTGELFF
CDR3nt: TGCAGTGCTAGGCGGGGGACCAACACCGGGGAGCTGTTTTTT

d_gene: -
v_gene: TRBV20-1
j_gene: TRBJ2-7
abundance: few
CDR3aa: CSARDPSAYEQYF
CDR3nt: TGCAGTGCTAGAGATCCTAGCGCTTACGAGCAGTACTTC

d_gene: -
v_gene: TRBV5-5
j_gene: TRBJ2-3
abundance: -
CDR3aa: CASNSLAIRRTDTQYF
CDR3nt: TGTGCCAGCAATTCTTTAGCGATTCGCCGCACAGATACGCAGTATTTT

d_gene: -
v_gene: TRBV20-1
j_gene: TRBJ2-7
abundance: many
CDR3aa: CSAIAHLPGEQYF
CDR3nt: TGCAGTGCTATAGCCCACCTACCGGGGGAGCAGTACTTC

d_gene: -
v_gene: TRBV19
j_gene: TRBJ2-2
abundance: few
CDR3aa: CASSIRGTGELFF
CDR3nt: TGTGCCAGTAGTATTCGGGGGACCGGGGAGCTGTTTTTT

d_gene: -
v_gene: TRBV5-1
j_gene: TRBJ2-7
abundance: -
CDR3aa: CASSLVEDYEQYF
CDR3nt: TGCGCCAGCAGCTTGGTTGAGGACTACGAGCAGTACTTC

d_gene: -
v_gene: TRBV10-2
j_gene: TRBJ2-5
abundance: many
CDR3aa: CASSVQYQETQYF
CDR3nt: TGCGCCAGCAGTGTCCAGTACCAAGAGACCCAGTACTTC

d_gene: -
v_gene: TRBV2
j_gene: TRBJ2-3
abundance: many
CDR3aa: CASSGPRGSDTQYF
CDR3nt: TGTGCCAGCAGTGGCCCGAGAGGGTCAGATACGCAGTATTTT

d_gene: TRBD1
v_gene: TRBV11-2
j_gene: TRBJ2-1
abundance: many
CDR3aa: CASSSTGGTGREQFF
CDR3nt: TGTGCCAGCAGCTCCACAGGGGGCACGGGGCGGGAGCAGTTCTTC

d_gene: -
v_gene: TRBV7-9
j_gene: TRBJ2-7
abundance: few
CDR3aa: CASSPQTESYEQYF
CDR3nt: TGTGCCAGCAGCCCGCAGACAGAATCCTACGAGCAGTACTTC

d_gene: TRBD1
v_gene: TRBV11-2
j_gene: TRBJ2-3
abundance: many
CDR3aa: CASSLSTGLVGDTQYF
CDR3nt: TGTGCCAGCAGCTTGTCGACAGGGCTCGTGGGAGATACGCAGTATTTT

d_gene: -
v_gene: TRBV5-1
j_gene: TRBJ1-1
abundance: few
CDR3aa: CASSLWQLNTEAFF
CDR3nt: TGCGCCAGCAGCTTGTGGCAGCTGAACACTGAAGCTTTCTTT

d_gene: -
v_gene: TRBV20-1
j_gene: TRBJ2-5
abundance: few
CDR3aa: CSAPSLETQYF
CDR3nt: TGCAGTGCTCCCTCTCTAGAGACCCAGTACTTC

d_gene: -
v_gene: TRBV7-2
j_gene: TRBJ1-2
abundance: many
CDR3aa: CASSLREGFANGYTF
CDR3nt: TGTGCCAGCAGCTTAAGGGAGGGTTTTGCGAATGGCTACACCTTC